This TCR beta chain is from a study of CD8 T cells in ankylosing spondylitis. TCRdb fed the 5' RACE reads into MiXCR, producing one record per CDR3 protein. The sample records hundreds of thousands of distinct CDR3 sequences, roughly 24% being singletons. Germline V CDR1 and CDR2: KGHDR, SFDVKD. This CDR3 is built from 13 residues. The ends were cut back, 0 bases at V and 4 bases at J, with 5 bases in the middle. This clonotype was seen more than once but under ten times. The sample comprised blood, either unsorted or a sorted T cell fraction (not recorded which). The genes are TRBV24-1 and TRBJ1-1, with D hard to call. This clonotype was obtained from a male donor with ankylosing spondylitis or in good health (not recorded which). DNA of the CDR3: TGTGCCACCAGTGATTTGATGGGCACTGAAGCTTTCTTT. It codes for CATSDLMGTEAFF.